The clone carrying this TCR beta chain is a singleton in its sample. Its antigen remains unknown. The record originates from a study of beta chain features in type 1 diabetes. Study observations and caveats: People with Type 1 diabetes carried modestly yet significantly shorter TCRB CDR3s in all four CD4+ subsets. Fewer junction insertions and more nucleotide deletions appeared in type 1 diabetes patients.

Expressed TCRB transcripts got sequenced, as all isolated RNA was reverse transcribed. The assay was immunoSEQ multiplex PCR, and TCRdb's table has in-frame clones only and misses some. The sample holds 100,000 to 150,000 clones, roughly 17% seen once. CDR3 length: 14 amino acids. The V end lost 4 bases, the J end lost 5 bases, and 15 bases lay between the germline ends. CDR1 is SGHTS and CDR2 is YDEGEE in the germline V gene. The TCR was taken from a man aged 30 to 39 with type 1 diabetes. Sequences were obtained from central memory CD4+ T cells from blood. The chain employs TRBV5-8 and TRBJ1-2; perhaps TRBD1 as D (5 bases). In DNA form, the CDR3 reads TGTGCCAGCAGCCCGGGGCGGACCCCTTATGGCTACACCTTC. Protein: CASSPGRTPYGYTF.